The TCR beta chain under discussion was sequenced for a study of blood T cell repertoires in COVID-19. Study details: In each case, the material was cDNA or gDNA derived from T cells, B-cell-depleted T cells, or PBMCs.

This table comes from immunoSEQ multiplex PCR, and its TCRdb copy is limited to in-frame clones, with some not included. Among about 290,000 clones, around 90% were seen once, and the ten largest hold 0.85% to 1%. The CDR3 contains 12 residues. CDR1 is SNHLY, CDR2 FYNNEI, per germline. Between the trimmed V and J ends, which lost 6 bases and 2 bases, there was a span of 7 bases. This rearrangement joins TRBV2 to TRBJ1-1; D gene ambiguous. Sequencing was performed on peripheral blood. The clonotype was recovered from a middle-aged woman who had recovered from COVID-19. CDR3 bases: TGTGCCAGCAGGAGAGGAAACACTGAAGCTTTCTTT. Amino acids: CASRRGNTEAFF. Full variable domain (missing parts from reference TRBV2 and TRBJ1-1): EPEVTQTPSHQVTQMGQEVILRCVPISNHLYFYWYRQILGQKVEFLVSFYNNEISEKSEIFDDQFSVERPDGSNFTLKIRSTKLEDSAMYFCASRRGNTEAFFGQGTRLTVV.